This is a list of T cell receptor beta chains from one sample in a study of T cells in Graves' hyperthyroidism and ophthalmopathy. TCRdb redid the calling of the multiplex PCR reads with MiXCR, one entry per CDR3 protein. The table records some 600,000 distinct CDR3 sequences, 11% to 15% of them present only once. The sample consisted of blood. The receptors were sampled from a woman in her 30s with Graves' hyperthyroidism that later progressed to Graves' ophthalmopathy. The CDR3 runs from the conserved cysteine through the conserved F or W. The D gene is left open where the match is weak. Size values are once, few and many counts, or a class for expanded clones, and some rows have none.

TRBV6-2/TRBV6-3	once	TRBJ1-5	TRBD1	CASSYSRQGDQPQHF	TGTGCCAGCAGTTACTCGAGACAGGGGGATCAGCCCCAGCATTTT
TRBV11-2	many	TRBJ2-2	NA	CASSPFASSDFAGELFF	TGTGCCAGCAGCCCCTTTGCCAGCAGCGATTTCGCCGGGGAGCTGTTTTTT
TRBV6-2/TRBV6-3	NA	TRBJ1-1	NA	CASRPILQGLKGTEAFF	TGTGCCAGTCGCCCAATATTGCAGGGGCTCAAGGGGACTGAAGCTTTCTTT
TRBV9	many	TRBJ1-2	NA	CASSDQGGYGYTF	TGTGCCAGCAGCGATCAGGGCGGCTATGGCTACACCTTC
TRBV27	few	TRBJ2-1	TRBD2	CASRVAGGPNEQFF	TGTGCCAGCAGGGTAGCGGGAGGGCCCAATGAGCAGTTCTTC
TRBV20-1	many	TRBJ1-4	TRBD1	CSASETGAHEKLFF	TGCAGTGCAAGTGAGACAGGGGCTCATGAAAAACTGTTTTTT
TRBV11-1	many	TRBJ1-1	NA	CASSREGWDTEAFF	TGTGCCAGCAGCCGGGAAGGGTGGGACACTGAAGCTTTCTTT
TRBV28	many	TRBJ2-3	NA	CASNRPSSTDTQYF	TGTGCCAGCAATAGGCCCTCTAGCACAGATACGCAGTATTTT
TRBV7-3	few	TRBJ2-2	NA	CASSNGGTGELFF	TGTGCCAGCAGCAATGGAGGCACCGGGGAGCTGTTTTTT
TRBV12-5	many	TRBJ1-3	NA	CASGVVRGASGNTIYF	TGTGCTAGTGGTGTGGTCCGGGGAGCCTCTGGAAACACCATATATTTT
TRBV3-1	many	TRBJ2-1	NA	CASSPENYNEQFF	TGTGCCAGCAGCCCGGAAAACTACAATGAGCAGTTCTTC
TRBV5-4	NA	TRBJ1-2	TRBD1	CASSLVVWDRDGYTF	TGTGCCAGCAGCTTGGTGGTGTGGGACAGGGATGGCTACACCTTC
TRBV28	many	TRBJ1-5	NA	CASIGPSNQPQHF	TGTGCCAGCATCGGGCCTAGCAATCAGCCCCAGCATTTT
TRBV3-1	many	TRBJ2-3	NA	CASSQSNTQYF	TGTGCCAGCAGCCAATCAAATACGCAGTATTTT
TRBV19	few	TRBJ2-5	TRBD1	CASSKGGMAGETQYF	TGTGCCAGTAGTAAAGGGGGCATGGCGGGAGAGACCCAGTACTTC
TRBV29-1	NA	TRBJ2-1	NA	CSVARHLSNEQIF	TGCAGCGTTGCGAGACACCTATCCAATGAGCAGATCTTC